The 26 T cell receptor beta chains presented below share a single source sample, sequenced in a study of blood T cell repertoires in COVID-19. Measured with immunoSEQ multiplex PCR; TCRdb has only the in-frame clones, and not every one. The table has about 180,000 clones, 70% to 90% seen once. Sequenced sample: peripheral blood. The origin of the receptors is a woman aged 25-40 years with active or convalescent COVID-19.

This clone was picked up one time. The chain combines TRBV27 with TRBJ2-2; D unclear. There are 16 residues in the CDR3. From germline, CDR1 is MNHEY and CDR2 SMNVEV (reference sequence). The V end was cut by 6 bases, the J end by 5 bases, with 19 bases between. The CDR3 coding sequence is TGTGCCAGCAGCCCTTCGGTCGCCCTCCAAACCGGGGAGCTGTTTTTT. Translation gives CASSPSVALQTGELFF.

This clone was seen more than once but under ten times. This chain links TRBV18 with TRBJ1-4, with D possibly matching TRBD1 (5 bases). This CDR3 comprises 15 residues. The V end lost 1 base, the J end lost 5 bases, and 11 bases lay between the germline ends. Germline-derived CDR1 and CDR2 are KGHSH and LQKENI. CDR3: CASSPRQGQNEKLFF. The CDR3 region has the DNA TGTGCCAGCTCACCACGGCAGGGCCAAAATGAAAAACTGTTTTTT.

The gene calls are TRBV5-1 and TRBJ1-6; TRBD1 matches at 11 bases. Germline loops: CDR1 SGHRS, CDR2 YFSETQ. This CDR3 has 18 amino acids. The ends lost 4 bases at V and 8 bases at J; junction bases unmatched: 14. The CDR3 sequence: CASSPLGGQGAFDSPLHF. The CDR3 nucleotides are TGCGCCAGCAGCCCCTTAGGCGGACAGGGGGCGTTTGATTCACCCCTCCACTTT.

V is TRBV10-1 and J is TRBJ1-1; TRBD1 matches 10 bases. In germline, CDR1 is WNHNN, CDR2 SYGVQD (reference sequence). The CDR3 totals 13 residues. V lost 10 bases, J lost 3 bases, and 5 bases stayed unmatched. The CDR3 spells CAKGQGTDTEAFF. CDR3 nucleotides: TGCGCCAAGGGACAGGGGACTGACACTGAAGCTTTCTTT.

V gene TRBV2 combines with J gene TRBJ2-7; D might be TRBD2 (6 bases). CDR3 length: 14 residues. Germline loops: CDR1 SNHLY, CDR2 FYNNEI. The CDR3 sequence: CAYRAGPFSYEQYF. Here the CDR3 DNA reads TGTGCTTACCGAGCGGGTCCTTTCTCCTACGAGCAGTACTTC.

The chain is built from TRBV3-1 (or the pseudogene TRBV3-2) and TRBJ1-2, with D hard to call. This CDR3 region has 12 residues. Trimming pared 0 bases from V and 7 bases from J, leaving 6 bases between. Looked up from germline, CDR1 is LGHDT and CDR2 is YNNKEL (reference sequence). DNA of the CDR3: TGTGCCAGCAGCCAAGAGTATAGTGGCTACACCTTC. Translating it yields CASSQEYSGYTF.

V gene TRBV6-1 combines with J gene TRBJ1-5, with D tentatively TRBD1 (5 bases). Per germline, CDR1 MNHNS and CDR2 SASEGT. Deletions cut 0 bases from V and 4 bases from J, with 10 bases between. The CDR3 spans 15 residues. Here the CDR3 reads CASSEALAGNQPQHF. The CDR3 region has the DNA TGTGCCAGCAGTGAAGCGCTGGCAGGGAATCAGCCCCAGCATTTT.

V is TRBV27 and J is TRBJ2-1, with D perhaps matching TRBD1 (5 bases). V lost 6 bases, J lost 6 bases, and 18 bases lay in between. The germline CDR1 and CDR2 sequences are MNHEY and SMNVEV (reference sequence). The CDR3 runs 15 residues. This CDR3 is CASRRGNALGNEQFF. The CDR3 DNA reads TGTGCCAGCAGAAGGGGTAATGCTCTTGGCAATGAGCAGTTCTTC.

The chain uses TRBV28 and TRBJ1-5, with 8 bases that match TRBD1. V dropped 3 bases and J dropped 2; count of bases not matched to a gene: 9. In germline, CDR1 is MDHEN, CDR2 SYDVKM. CDR3 length: 17 residues. The CDR3 sequence: CASSFSMTGEGNQPQHF. The CDR3, as DNA: TGTGCCAGCAGTTTTTCCATGACAGGGGAAGGCAATCAGCCCCAGCATTTT.

This sequence joins TRBV6-5 and TRBJ1-6, with TRBD1 identical over 7 bases. The CDR3 has 15 amino acids. Germline V CDR1 and CDR2: MNHEY, SVGAGI. The junction had 2 bases not matched to a gene; V was cut back by 2 bases and J by 4 bases. CDR3: CASSYGQVYNSPLHF. The CDR3 DNA sequence: TGTGCCAGCAGTTACGGACAGGTGTATAATTCACCCCTCCACTTT.

The chain carries TRBV30 and TRBJ1-2; TRBD1 matches at 7 bases. V was clipped by 0 bases and J by 7 bases; unmatched bases: 5. The CDR3 contains 13 residues. CDR1 GTSNPN and CDR2 SVGIG come from the germline V gene (reference sequence). The CDR3 sequence is CAWSVGTVPGYTF. The CDR3 coding sequence is TGTGCCTGGAGTGTAGGGACAGTTCCTGGCTACACCTTC.

This clone was recorded a few times. The V call is TRBV7-9, the J call TRBJ1-2, with TRBD1 as a possible D gene (5 bases). Trimming shortened V by 7 bases and J by 6 bases, and 18 bases separated the two germline ends. This CDR3 has 14 residues. The V gene's germline CDR1 is SEHNR and CDR2 FQNEAQ (reference sequence). The CDR3 here is CASKLLQVGDGYTF. Here the CDR3 DNA reads TGTGCCAGCAAACTATTACAGGTTGGGGATGGCTACACCTTC.

The genes are TRBV11-2 and TRBJ2-5, with 8 bases lining up with TRBD2. The V gene end was trimmed by 5 bases and the J gene end by 4 bases; junction bases not matched to a gene: 9. CDR1 SGHAT and CDR2 FQNNGV come from the germline V gene. This CDR3 spans 15 amino acids. The CDR3 sequence: CASSTGLGPLETQYF. DNA for the CDR3: TGTGCCAGCAGCACGGGACTAGGACCTCTAGAGACCCAGTACTTC.

This clone was found once. The chain joins TRBV19 to TRBJ1-2, with 8 bases aligning to TRBD1. Trimming removed 8 bases from V and 2 bases from J; junction bases left unmatched: 1. CDR3 length: 12 amino acids. Germline V gene sequence: CDR1 LNHDA, CDR2 SQIVND (reference sequence). As DNA, the CDR3 is TGTGCCAGTGGGGACAGGAACTATGGCTACACCTTC. It encodes CASGDRNYGYTF.

This CDR3 reads CAISESSDYASYNEQFF. CDR3 DNA sequence: TGTGCCATCAGTGAGTCAAGTGACTACGCCTCCTACAATGAGCAGTTCTTC. The chain employs TRBV10-3 and TRBJ2-1; TRBD2 might be the D (5 bases). CDR1 ENHRY and CDR2 SYGVKD come from the germline V gene. Trimming pared 0 bases from V and 0 bases from J, leaving 12 bases between. This CDR3 region has 17 residues.

This clone was counted only a few times. This chain connects TRBV7-9 to TRBJ2-1, with a tentative D call TRBD2 (6 bases). Trimming shortened V by 5 bases and J by 4 bases, and 9 bases separated the two germline ends. CDR3 size: 13 residues. Germline CDR1 is SEHNR and CDR2 is FQNEAQ (reference sequence). The CDR3 coding sequence is TGTGCCAGCAGCCCCGCGGGATACAATGAGCAGTTCTTC. It yields the protein CASSPAGYNEQFF.

The sample holds one count of this clone. The chain joins TRBV7-6 to TRBJ2-7; tentatively, D is TRBD2 (5 bases). The CDR3 extends over 15 amino acids. The germline CDR1 and CDR2 sequences are SGHVS and FNYEAQ. Trimming took off 1 base at V and 4 bases at J, with 14 bases between the two ends. CDR3 nucleotide sequence: TGTGCCAGCAGCTTAGGCGACGGGGTTGCTTACGAGCAGTACTTC. Amino acids: CASSLGDGVAYEQYF. The whole variable domain, remainder taken from reference TRBV7-6 and TRBJ2-7, is GAGVSQSPRYKVTKRGQDVALRCDPISGHVSLYWYRQALGQGPEFLTYFNYEAQQDKSGLPNDRFSAERPEGSISTLTIQRTEQRDSAMYRCASSLGDGVAYEQYFGPGTRLTVT.

This sequence joins TRBV6-1 and TRBJ1-4; 8 nucleotides line up with TRBD1. V gave up 4 bases and J gave up 8 bases; unmatched junction bases: 12. Germline V gives CDR1 MNHNS, CDR2 SASEGT. The CDR3 is made up of 16 amino acids. The CDR3 sequence: CASSAIRTGQGEKLFF. The CDR3 DNA is TGTGCCAGCAGTGCGATAAGGACAGGGCAAGGCGAAAAACTGTTTTTT.

The V call is TRBV7-9, the J call TRBJ1-1; 7 nucleotides match TRBD1. After removal of 5 bases from V and 3 bases from J, the junction contained 9 bases not matched to a gene. This CDR3 spans 15 amino acids. Germline V gives CDR1 SEHNR, CDR2 FQNEAQ (reference sequence). The CDR3 loop reads CASSRTTGSDTEAFF. CDR3 in DNA: TGTGCCAGCAGCCGGACGACAGGGTCTGACACTGAAGCTTTCTTT.

The sample holds one count of this clone. The chain uses TRBV4-1 and TRBJ2-5, with TRBD1 matching over 8 bases. Germline CDR1 MGHRA, CDR2 YSYEKL. The CDR3 is 15 residues long. V lost 4 bases, J lost 4 bases, and 8 bases stayed unmatched. CDR3 DNA sequence: TGCGCCAGCAGCCTCGGACAGGGTGTCATAGAGACCCAGTACTTC. This codes for CASSLGQGVIETQYF.

The CDR3: CASSQVTGVSGYEQYF. DNA of the CDR3: TGCGCCAGCAGCCAAGTAACAGGGGTGAGTGGCTACGAGCAGTACTTC. The J gene is TRBJ2-7, the V gene TRBV4-1; 7 nucleotides align to TRBD1. The CDR3 extends over 16 amino acids. V gave up 1 base and J gave up 3 bases; unmatched junction bases: 9. CDR1 MGHRA and CDR2 YSYEKL come from the germline V gene.

This chain uses TRBV4-2 with TRBJ2-3, with 9 nucleotides matching TRBD2. Losses at the gene ends were 0 bases for V and 4 bases for J; bases not matched to a gene: 11. Germline values: CDR1 LGHNA, CDR2 YNFKEQ. This CDR3 has 18 amino acids. CDR3: CASSQDTPGGGVADTQYF. The CDR3 DNA is TGTGCCAGCAGCCAAGATACCCCAGGCGGGGGGGTGGCAGATACGCAGTATTTT.

V usage is TRBV18 and J usage is TRBJ2-1, with 13 bases lining up with TRBD2. CDR1 and CDR2 (germline): KGHSH, LQKENI. The CDR3 totals 17 residues. The J segment lost 4 bases and the V segment lost 0 bases, leaving 3 bases of the junction unmatched. The CDR3 DNA reads as TGTGCCAGCTCACCACCTACTAGCGGGGGGGCGTACAATGAGCAGTTCTTC. Protein: CASSPPTSGGAYNEQFF.

The V and J genes are TRBV27 and TRBJ1-1, with D possibly matching TRBD1 (6 bases). Trimming cost V 4 bases and J 3 bases, with 15 bases left between them. The germline CDR1 and CDR2 sequences are MNHEY and SMNVEV (reference sequence). This CDR3 contains 15 residues. The DNA of the CDR3 is TGTGCCAGCAGTTACCTGCAGGGGAGGGACACTGAAGCTTTCTTT. Protein sequence: CASSYLQGRDTEAFF.

This clone has only one observation. The chain employs TRBV30 and TRBJ1-2, with D uncertain. This CDR3 region has 15 residues. Germline values: CDR1 GTSNPN, CDR2 SVGIG (reference sequence). V dropped 0 bases and J dropped 4 bases, with 15 bases sitting between them. In DNA, the CDR3 is TGTGCCTGGAGTGTGGCCCTTACAACGCCCTATGGCTACACCTTC. Translated, it gives CAWSVALTTPYGYTF. Combining the CDR3 with reference TRBV30 and TRBJ1-2 gives the whole variable domain SQTIHQWPATLVQPVGSPLSLECTVEGTSNPNLYWYRQAAGRGLQLLFYSVGIGQISSEVPQNLSASRPQDRQFILSSKKLLLSDSGFYLCAWSVALTTPYGYTFGSGTRLTVV.

Here the CDR3 reads CASSVFLYTDTQYF. CDR3 DNA sequence: TGTGCCAGCAGCGTATTTCTGTACACAGATACGCAGTATTTT. The chain employs TRBV9 and TRBJ2-3; D is unclear. Germline lookup yields CDR1 SGDLS and CDR2 YYNGEE. The CDR3 has 14 amino acids. The germline V and J ends were trimmed by 1 base and 2 bases, with 8 bases remaining between them.